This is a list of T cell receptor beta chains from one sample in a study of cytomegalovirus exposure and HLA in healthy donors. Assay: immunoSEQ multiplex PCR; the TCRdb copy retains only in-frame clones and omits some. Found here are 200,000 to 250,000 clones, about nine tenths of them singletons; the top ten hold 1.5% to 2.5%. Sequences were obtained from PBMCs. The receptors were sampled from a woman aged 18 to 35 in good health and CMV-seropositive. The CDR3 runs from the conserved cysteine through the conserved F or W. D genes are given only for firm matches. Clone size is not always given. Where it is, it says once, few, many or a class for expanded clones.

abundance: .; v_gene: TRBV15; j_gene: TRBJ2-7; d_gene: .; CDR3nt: TGTGCCACCAGCCTGGGGGCAACCGCCTCCTACGAGCAGTACTTC; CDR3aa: CATSLGATASYEQYF
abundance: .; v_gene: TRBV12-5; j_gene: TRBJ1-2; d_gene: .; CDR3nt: TGTGCTAGTGGTTTGGTACTCCGAGAGAACTATGGCTACACCTTC; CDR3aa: CASGLVLRENYGYTF
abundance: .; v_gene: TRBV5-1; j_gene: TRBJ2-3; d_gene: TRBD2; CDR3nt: TGCGCCAGCAGCTTGGCCACGGGGGGGGATACGCAGTATTTT; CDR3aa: CASSLATGGDTQYF
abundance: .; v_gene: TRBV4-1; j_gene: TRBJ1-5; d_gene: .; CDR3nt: TGCGCCAGCAGGAGAACAGTGTTAAGCAATCAGCCCCAGCATTTT; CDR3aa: CASRRTVLSNQPQHF
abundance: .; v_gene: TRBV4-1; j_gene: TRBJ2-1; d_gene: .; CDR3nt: TGCGCCAGCAGCCAAATTAGCCTTAGAGACAATGAGCAGTTCTTC; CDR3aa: CASSQISLRDNEQFF
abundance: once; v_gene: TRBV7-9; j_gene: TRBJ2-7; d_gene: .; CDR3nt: TGTGCCAGCAGCTCTGTTATGGGGGGATCCTACGAGCAGTACTTC; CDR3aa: CASSSVMGGSYEQYF
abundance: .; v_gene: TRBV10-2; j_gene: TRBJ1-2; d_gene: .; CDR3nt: TGCGCCAGCAGTGAGTCGACAGGCCCGAGGTCCTTC; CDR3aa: CASSESTGPRSF
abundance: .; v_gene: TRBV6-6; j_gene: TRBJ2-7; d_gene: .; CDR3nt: TGTGCCAGCAGTTACGAGTCCTACGAGCAGTACTTC; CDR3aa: CASSYESYEQYF
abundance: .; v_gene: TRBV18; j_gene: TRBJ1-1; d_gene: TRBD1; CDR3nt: TGTGCCAGCACGCCAACCGGGACAGGGGGCTTGAACACTGAAGCTTTCTTT; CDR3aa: CASTPTGTGGLNTEAFF
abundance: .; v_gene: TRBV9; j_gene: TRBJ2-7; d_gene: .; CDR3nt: TGTGCCAGCAGCGTGAGGAGCCGGGGCGAGCAGTACTTC; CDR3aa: CASSVRSRGEQYF
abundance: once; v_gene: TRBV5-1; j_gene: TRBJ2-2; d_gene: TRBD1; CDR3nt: TGCGCCAGCAGCTCGGGACAGGGAACCGGGGAGCTGTTTTTT; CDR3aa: CASSSGQGTGELFF
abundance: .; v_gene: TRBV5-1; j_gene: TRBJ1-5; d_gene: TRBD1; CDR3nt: TGCGCCAGCAGCTTGGAGGGACAGAGCAATCAGCCCCAGCATTTT; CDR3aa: CASSLEGQSNQPQHF
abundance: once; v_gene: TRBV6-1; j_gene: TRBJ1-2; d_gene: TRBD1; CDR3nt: TGTGCCAGCAGAGTAGACAGGGACTATGGCTACACCTTC; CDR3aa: CASRVDRDYGYTF
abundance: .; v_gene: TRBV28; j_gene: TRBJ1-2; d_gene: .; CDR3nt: TGTGCCAGCAGTCTTCCCAGGGGAAGGGACTATGGCTACACCTTC; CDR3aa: CASSLPRGRDYGYTF
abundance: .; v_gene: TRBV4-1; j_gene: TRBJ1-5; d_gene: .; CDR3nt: TGCGCCAGCAGCCAAGATCGTGGCTCTAATCAGCCCCAGCATTTT; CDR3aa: CASSQDRGSNQPQHF
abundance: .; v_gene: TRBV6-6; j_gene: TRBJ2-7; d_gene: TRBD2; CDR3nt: TGTGCCAGCAGTTACGCTAGCGGGAGTTCTAACGAGCAGTACTTC; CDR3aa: CASSYASGSSNEQYF
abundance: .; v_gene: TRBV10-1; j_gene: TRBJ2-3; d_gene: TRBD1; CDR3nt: TGCGCCAGCAGTGAGTCGTTATTCGGGACAGGGGTGACAGATACGCAGTATTTT; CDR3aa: CASSESLFGTGVTDTQYF
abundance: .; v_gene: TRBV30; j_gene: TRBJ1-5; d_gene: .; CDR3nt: TGTGCCTGGAGTCAAAGGGGTGACAGTTACAATCAGCCCCAGCATTTT; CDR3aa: CAWSQRGDSYNQPQHF
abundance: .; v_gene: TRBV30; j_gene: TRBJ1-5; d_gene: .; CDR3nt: TGTGCCTGGAGTGTATCAACAGGGAGGGGGAGATGGAGCAATCAGCCCCAGCATTTT; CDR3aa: CAWSVSTGRGRWSNQPQHF
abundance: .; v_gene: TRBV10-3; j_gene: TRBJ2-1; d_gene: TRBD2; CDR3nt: TGTGCCATCAGTGAGGCGAAAGGGGGACTAGCGGGTGAGCAGTTCTTC; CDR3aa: CAISEAKGGLAGEQFF
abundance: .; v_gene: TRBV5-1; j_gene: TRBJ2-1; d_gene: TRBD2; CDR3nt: TGCGCCAGCAGCTCGGGACTAGCGGATTACAATGAGCAGTTCTTC; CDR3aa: CASSSGLADYNEQFF
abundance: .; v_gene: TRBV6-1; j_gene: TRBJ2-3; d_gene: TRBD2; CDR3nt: TGTGCCAGCAGTGATGGGACTAGTTCGGATACGCAGTATTTT; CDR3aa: CASSDGTSSDTQYF
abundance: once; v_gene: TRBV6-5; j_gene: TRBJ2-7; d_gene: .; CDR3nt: TGTGCCAGTCACCGGGGCCGGGACACCTCCTACGAGCAGTACTTC; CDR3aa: CASHRGRDTSYEQYF
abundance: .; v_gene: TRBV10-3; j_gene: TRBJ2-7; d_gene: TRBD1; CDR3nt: TGTGCCATCAGTGTGGACAGGGGGCGAGGGCAGTACTTC; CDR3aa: CAISVDRGRGQYF
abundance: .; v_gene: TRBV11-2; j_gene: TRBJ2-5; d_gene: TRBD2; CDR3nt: TGTGCCAGCGGACTAGCGGGAGTAGAGACCCAGTACTTC; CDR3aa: CASGLAGVETQYF
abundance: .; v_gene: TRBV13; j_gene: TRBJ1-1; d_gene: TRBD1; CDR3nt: TGTGCCAGCAGCTTAGTAGGGGGGACAGGGTGGAACACTGAAGCTTTCTTT; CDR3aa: CASSLVGGTGWNTEAFF
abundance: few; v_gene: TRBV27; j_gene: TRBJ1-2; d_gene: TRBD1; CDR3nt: TGTGCCAGCAGCCCGGGACAGGGCCCGGGTTTTGGATATGGCTACACCTTC; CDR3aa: CASSPGQGPGFGYGYTF
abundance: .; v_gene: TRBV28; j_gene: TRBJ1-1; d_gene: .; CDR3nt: TGTGCCAGCAGCGGGTACAAGGCTCTGAACACTGAAGCTTTCTTT; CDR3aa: CASSGYKALNTEAFF
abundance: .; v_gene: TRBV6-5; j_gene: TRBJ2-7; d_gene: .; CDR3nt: TGTGCCAGCAGACTCGGACTTTCCTACGAGCAGTACTTC; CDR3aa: CASRLGLSYEQYF
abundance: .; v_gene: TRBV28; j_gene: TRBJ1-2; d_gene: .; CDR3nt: TGTGCCAGCAGTTTAAGGCCCGGAGTGGACACCTTC; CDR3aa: CASSLRPGVDTF
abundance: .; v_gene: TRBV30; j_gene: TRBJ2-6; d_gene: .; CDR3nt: TGTGCCTGGAGTCGGGTTCCGGTCTTCACTGGGGCCAACGTCCTGACTTTC; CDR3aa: CAWSRVPVFTGANVLTF
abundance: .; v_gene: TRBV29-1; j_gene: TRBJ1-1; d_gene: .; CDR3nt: TGCAGCGTTGAAGATCGTAGGGGGAGGGAGGCAGCTTTCTTT; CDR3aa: CSVEDRRGREAAFF
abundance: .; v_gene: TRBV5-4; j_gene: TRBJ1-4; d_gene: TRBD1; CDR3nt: TGTGCCAGCAGCCACAGGGGGACAGGGAATGAAAAACTGTTTTTT; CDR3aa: CASSHRGTGNEKLFF
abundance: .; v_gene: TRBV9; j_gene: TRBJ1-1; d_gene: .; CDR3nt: TGTGCCAGCAGCGCGGGAGAAAAAGGCCCGAACACTGAAGCTTTCTTT; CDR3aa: CASSAGEKGPNTEAFF
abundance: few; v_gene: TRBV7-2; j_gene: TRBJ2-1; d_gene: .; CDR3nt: TGTGCCAGCAGCTTACGCGGGGTGGGATTCTACAATGAGCAGTTCTTC; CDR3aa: CASSLRGVGFYNEQFF
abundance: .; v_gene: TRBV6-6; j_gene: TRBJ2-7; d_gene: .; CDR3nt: TGTGCCAGCGGAGAGGGACTTACGTCCTACGAGCAGTACTTC; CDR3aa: CASGEGLTSYEQYF
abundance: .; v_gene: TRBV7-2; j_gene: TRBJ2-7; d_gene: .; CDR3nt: TGTGCCAGCAGCCCATCAGGGGCCTCCTACGAGCAGTACTTC; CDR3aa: CASSPSGASYEQYF
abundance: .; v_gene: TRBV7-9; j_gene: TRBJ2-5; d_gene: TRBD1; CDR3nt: TGTGCCAGCAGCTTGGACAGGGCAGAGACCCAGTACTTC; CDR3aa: CASSLDRAETQYF
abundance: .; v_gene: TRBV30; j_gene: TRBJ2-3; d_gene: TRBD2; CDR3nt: TGTGCCTGGAGTCCCCCGACTAGCGGTAGCACAGATACGCAGTATTTT; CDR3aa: CAWSPPTSGSTDTQYF
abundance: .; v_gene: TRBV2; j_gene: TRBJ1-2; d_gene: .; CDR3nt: TGTGCCAGCAGTGTCGGGCAGGGATATGGCTACACCTTC; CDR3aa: CASSVGQGYGYTF
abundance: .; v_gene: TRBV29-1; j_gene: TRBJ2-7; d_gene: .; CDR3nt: TGCAGCGTCGGGGGGCTAGCGAGCTCCTACGAGCAGTACTTC; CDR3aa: CSVGGLASSYEQYF
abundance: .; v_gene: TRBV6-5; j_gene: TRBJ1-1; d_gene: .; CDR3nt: TGTGCCAGCAGTATTTTCCGGGAGAACACTGAAGCTTTCTTT; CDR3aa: CASSIFRENTEAFF
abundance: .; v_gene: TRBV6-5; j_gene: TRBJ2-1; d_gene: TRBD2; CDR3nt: TGTGCCAGCAGTCAAACTAGCGGGAGTCAAAATGAGCAGTTCTTC; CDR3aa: CASSQTSGSQNEQFF
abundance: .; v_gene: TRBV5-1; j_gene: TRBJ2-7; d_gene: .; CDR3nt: TGCGCCAGCAGCTTGCGACTAGAGGCCTACGAGCAGTACTTC; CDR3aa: CASSLRLEAYEQYF
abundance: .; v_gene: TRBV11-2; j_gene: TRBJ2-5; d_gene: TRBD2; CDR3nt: TGTGCCAGCAGCTTATTAGCGGGTCCCGAGACCCAGTACTTC; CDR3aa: CASSLLAGPETQYF
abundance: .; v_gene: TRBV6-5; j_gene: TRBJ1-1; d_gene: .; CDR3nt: TGTGCCAGCAGTCGGGACTCTTGGGCGGAAGCTTTCTTT; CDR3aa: CASSRDSWAEAFF
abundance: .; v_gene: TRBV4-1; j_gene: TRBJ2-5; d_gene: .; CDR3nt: TGCGCCAGCAGCCAAGAAGGATCCGGGAAGACCCAGTACTTC; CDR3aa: CASSQEGSGKTQYF
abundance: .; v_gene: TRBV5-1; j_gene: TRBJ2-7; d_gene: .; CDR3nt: TGCGCCAGCAGCCCCCCCACAGAAACCTACGAGCAGTACTTC; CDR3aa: CASSPPTETYEQYF
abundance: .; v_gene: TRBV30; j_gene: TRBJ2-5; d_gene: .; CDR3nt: TGTGCCTGGAGTCCGATATCTCGGTGGGAGACCCAGTACTTC; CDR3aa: CAWSPISRWETQYF
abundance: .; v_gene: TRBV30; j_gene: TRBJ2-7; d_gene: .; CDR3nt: TGTGCCTGGAGTGTACCCCGACAGGATTCCTACGAGCAGTACTTC; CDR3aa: CAWSVPRQDSYEQYF
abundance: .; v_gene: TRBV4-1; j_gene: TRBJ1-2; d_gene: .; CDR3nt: TGCGCCAGCAGCCAAGGAGGAGCAGGGGTAGTTAACTATGGCTACACCTTC; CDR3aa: CASSQGGAGVVNYGYTF
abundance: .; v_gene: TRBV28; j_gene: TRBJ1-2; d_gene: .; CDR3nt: TGTGCCAGCAGTCCCTCAGATCCAGGGGAGAGTGGCTACACCTTC; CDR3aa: CASSPSDPGESGYTF
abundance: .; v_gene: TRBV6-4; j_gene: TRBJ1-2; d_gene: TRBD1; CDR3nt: TGTGCCAGCAGTAGTACAGGGGGCGGCTATGGCTACACCTTC; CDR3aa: CASSSTGGGYGYTF